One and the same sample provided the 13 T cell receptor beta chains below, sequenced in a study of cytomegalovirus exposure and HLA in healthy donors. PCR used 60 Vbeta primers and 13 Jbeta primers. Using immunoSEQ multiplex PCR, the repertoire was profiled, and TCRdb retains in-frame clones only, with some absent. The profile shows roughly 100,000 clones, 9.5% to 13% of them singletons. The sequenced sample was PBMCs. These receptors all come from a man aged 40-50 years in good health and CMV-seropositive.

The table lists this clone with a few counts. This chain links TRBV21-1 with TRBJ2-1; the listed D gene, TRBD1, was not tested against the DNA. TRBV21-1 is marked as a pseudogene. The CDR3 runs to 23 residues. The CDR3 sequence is CASSKDVPWVDARQGIPNNEQFF. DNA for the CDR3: TGTGCCAGCAGCAAAGACGTGCCCTGGGTTGATGCACGACAGGGAATACCGAACAATGAGCAGTTCTTC.

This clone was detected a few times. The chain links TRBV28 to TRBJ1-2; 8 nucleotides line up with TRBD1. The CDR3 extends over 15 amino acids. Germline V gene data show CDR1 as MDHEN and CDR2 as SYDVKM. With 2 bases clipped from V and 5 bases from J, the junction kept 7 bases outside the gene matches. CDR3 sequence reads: CASSLGGQARYGYTF. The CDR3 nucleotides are TGTGCCAGCAGTTTAGGGGGACAGGCCCGTTATGGCTACACCTTC.

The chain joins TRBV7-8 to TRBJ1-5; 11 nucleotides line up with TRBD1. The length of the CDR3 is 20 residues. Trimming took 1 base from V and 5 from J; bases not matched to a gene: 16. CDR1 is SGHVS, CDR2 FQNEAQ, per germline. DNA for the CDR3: TGTGCCAGCAGCTTAGATTGGTTGGACAGGGGGCTTAGTGCCGATCAGCCCCAGCATTTT. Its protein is CASSLDWLDRGLSADQPQHF.

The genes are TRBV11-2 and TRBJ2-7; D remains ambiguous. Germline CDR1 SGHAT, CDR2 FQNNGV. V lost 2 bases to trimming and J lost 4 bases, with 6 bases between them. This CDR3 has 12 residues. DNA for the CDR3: TGTGCCAGCAGCTTAATAGTATACGAGCAGTACTTC. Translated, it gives CASSLIVYEQYF.

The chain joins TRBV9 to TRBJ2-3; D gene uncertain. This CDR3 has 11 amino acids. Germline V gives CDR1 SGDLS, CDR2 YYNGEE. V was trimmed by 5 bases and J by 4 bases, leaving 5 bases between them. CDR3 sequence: CASSYSDTQYF. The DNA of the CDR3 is TGTGCCAGCAGTTATTCAGATACGCAGTATTTT.

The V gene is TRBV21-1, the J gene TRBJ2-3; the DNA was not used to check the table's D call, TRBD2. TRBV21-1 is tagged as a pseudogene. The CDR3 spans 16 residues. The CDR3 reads CASSKGAGVSTDTQYF. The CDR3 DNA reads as TGTGCCAGCAGCAAAGGAGCGGGCGTTAGCACAGATACGCAGTATTTT.

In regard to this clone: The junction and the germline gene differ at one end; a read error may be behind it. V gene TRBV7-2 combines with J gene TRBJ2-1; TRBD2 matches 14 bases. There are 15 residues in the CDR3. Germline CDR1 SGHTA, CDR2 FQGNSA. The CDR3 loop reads CASSIAGTSGGPQFF. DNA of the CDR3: TGTGCCAGCAGCATAGCCGGGACTAGCGGGGGCCCCCAGTTCTTC.

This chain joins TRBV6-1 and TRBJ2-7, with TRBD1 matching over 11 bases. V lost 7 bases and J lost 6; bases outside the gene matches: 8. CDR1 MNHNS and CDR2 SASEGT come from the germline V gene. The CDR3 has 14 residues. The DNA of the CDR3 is TGTGCCAGCACCTGGAGGACAGGGGGCGGCGAGCAGTACTTC. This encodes CASTWRTGGGEQYF.

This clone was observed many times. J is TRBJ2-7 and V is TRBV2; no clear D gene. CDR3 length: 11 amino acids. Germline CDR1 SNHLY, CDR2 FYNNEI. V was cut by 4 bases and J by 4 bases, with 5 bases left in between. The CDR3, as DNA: TGTGCCAGCAGTGCTACTTACGAGCAGTACTTC. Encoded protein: CASSATYEQYF.

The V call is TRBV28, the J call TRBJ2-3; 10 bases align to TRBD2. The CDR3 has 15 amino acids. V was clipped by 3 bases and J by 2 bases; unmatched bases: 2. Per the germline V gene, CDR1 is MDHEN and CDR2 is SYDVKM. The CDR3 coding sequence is TGTGCCAGCAGTTTTCTAGCGGGAGACACAGATACGCAGTATTTT. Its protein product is CASSFLAGDTDTQYF.

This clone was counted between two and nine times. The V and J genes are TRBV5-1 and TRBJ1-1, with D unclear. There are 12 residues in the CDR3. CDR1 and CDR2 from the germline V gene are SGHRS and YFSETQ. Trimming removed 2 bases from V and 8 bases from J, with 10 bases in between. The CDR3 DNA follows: TGCGCCAGCAGCTTCGGGGAGGCAGAAGCTTTCTTT. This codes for CASSFGEAEAFF. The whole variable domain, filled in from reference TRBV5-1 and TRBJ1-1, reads KAGVTQTPRYLIKTRGQQVTLSCSPISGHRSVSWYQQTPGQGLQFLFEYFSETQRNKGNFPGRFSGRQFSNSRSEMNVSTLELGDSALYLCASSFGEAEAFFGQGTRLTVV.

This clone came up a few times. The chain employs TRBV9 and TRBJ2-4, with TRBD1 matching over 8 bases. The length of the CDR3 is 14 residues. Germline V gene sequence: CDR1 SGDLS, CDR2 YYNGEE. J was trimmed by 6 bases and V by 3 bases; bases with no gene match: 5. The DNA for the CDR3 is TGTGCCAGCAGCGAGGGGACAGGACGAAACATTCAGTACTTC. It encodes CASSEGTGRNIQYF.

CDR3 nucleotide sequence: TGCGCCAGCAGTGAGGGACTTAGAATCTACGAGCAGTACTTC. It codes for CASSEGLRIYEQYF. This chain uses TRBV10-1 with TRBJ2-7; possible D gene TRBD2, 5 bases. This CDR3 is 14 amino acids long. CDR1 and CDR2 from the germline V gene are WNHNN and SYGVQD (reference sequence). The V gene lost 2 bases and the J gene lost 3 bases, with 11 bases spanning the gap.